The 14 T cell receptor beta chains below were found in one sample sequenced in a study of blood T cell repertoires in COVID-19. Using immunoSEQ multiplex PCR, the repertoire was profiled, and TCRdb retains in-frame clones only, with some absent. The sample records some 140,000 clones, approximately 80% being singletons. Sequencing was carried out using PBMCs or T cells enriched from blood (not recorded which). The receptor set was obtained from a man aged 45-65 years who had recovered from COVID-19.

This clone was counted between two and nine times. This chain joins TRBV9 and TRBJ2-2; 12 bases are a match to TRBD2. There are 15 residues in the CDR3. Trimming took 4 bases from V and 4 from J; bases not matched to a gene: 2. Germline CDR1 SGDLS, CDR2 YYNGEE. The CDR3 spells CASSPSGGATGELFF. In DNA, the CDR3 is TGTGCCAGCAGCCCTAGCGGGGGGGCCACCGGGGAGCTGTTTTTT. Looking up the rest from reference TRBV9 and TRBJ2-2 gives the full variable domain: DSGVTQTPKHLITATGQRVTLRCSPRSGDLSVYWYQQSLDQGLQFLIQYYNGEERAKGNILERFSAQQFPDLHSELNLSSLELGDSALYFCASSPSGGATGELFFGEGSRLTVL.

V is TRBV4-3 and J is TRBJ1-1; D is perhaps TRBD1 (5 bases). The length of the CDR3 is 14 residues. V was trimmed by 3 bases and J by 5 bases, leaving 13 bases between them. Germline V CDR1 and CDR2: LGHNA, YSLEER. The CDR3 protein is CASSQQGWQTEAFF. CDR3 nucleotides: TGCGCCAGCAGCCAGCAGGGTTGGCAAACTGAAGCTTTCTTT.

This clone was seen at least ten times. The rearrangement joins TRBV19 to TRBJ1-4; 10 nucleotides line up with TRBD1. Germline V gives CDR1 LNHDA, CDR2 SQIVND (reference sequence). With 5 bases clipped from V and 8 bases from J, the junction kept 17 bases outside the gene matches. The CDR3 covers 18 residues. CDR3 in amino acids: CASSPRDGTGEIREKLFF. CDR3 DNA sequence: TGTGCCAGTAGTCCCCGTGACGGGACAGGGGAGATACGGGAAAAACTGTTTTTT.

The genes are TRBV7-6 and TRBJ2-3; 9 positions agree with TRBD1. The CDR3 contains 16 residues. V was clipped by 5 bases and J by 5 bases; unmatched bases: 11. Germline lookup yields CDR1 SGHVS and CDR2 FNYEAQ. The CDR3 DNA reads as TGTGCCAGCAGCCCCCGGGACAGGGTGATTAAAGATACGCAGTATTTT. Its translation: CASSPRDRVIKDTQYF.

The chain links TRBV11-2 to TRBJ2-7; D possibly corresponds to TRBD1 (5 bases). CDR3 size: 15 residues. Germline CDR1 is SGHAT and CDR2 is FQNNGV. Trimming left V 5 bases short and J 1 base short, with 15 bases between. The CDR3 here is CASSNQGRSSYEQYF. In nucleotides, the CDR3 is TGTGCCAGCAGCAATCAGGGCCGTAGTTCCTACGAGCAGTACTTC.

The chain recombines TRBV19 with TRBJ1-4, with 9 bases matching TRBD1. Germline loops: CDR1 LNHDA, CDR2 SQIVND (reference sequence). The CDR3 is 15 amino acids. Trimming cost V 6 bases and J 0 bases; bases outside gene matches: 2. This chain's CDR3 is CASSRQGATNEKLFF. The CDR3 bases are TGTGCCAGTAGCCGACAGGGGGCAACTAATGAAAAACTGTTTTTT.

This sequence joins TRBV9 and TRBJ2-3, with D uncertain. V lost 3 bases to trimming and J lost 6 bases, with 11 bases between them. The CDR3 totals 13 residues. Per germline, CDR1 SGDLS and CDR2 YYNGEE. The CDR3 region has the DNA TGTGCCAGCAGCGCCGAGTCCTGGGATACGCAGTATTTT. Translating gives CASSAESWDTQYF.

V usage is TRBV18 and J usage is TRBJ1-1; 8 nucleotides align to TRBD1. V gave up 3 bases and J gave up 5 bases; unmatched junction bases: 8. The CDR3 consists of 15 residues. The germline V gene has CDR1 KGHSH and CDR2 LQKENI. In nucleotides, the CDR3 is TGTGCCAGCTCACCGACCGACAACAGGGGGACTGAAGCTTTCTTT. As protein: CASSPTDNRGTEAFF.

This chain uses TRBV20-1 with TRBJ1-2; 8 bases align to TRBD1. The CDR3 length is 13 residues. Germline-derived CDR1 and CDR2 are DFQATT and SNEGSKA (reference sequence). The junction had 5 bases not matched to a gene; V was cut back by 3 bases and J by 5 bases. CDR3 sequence reads: CSASARTGYGYTF. The CDR3 DNA sequence: TGCAGTGCTAGTGCACGGACAGGGTATGGCTACACCTTC.

The chain has TRBV7-8 and TRBJ1-4; no definite D call. V gave up 1 base and J gave up 8 bases, with 2 bases separating them. The CDR3 runs 11 residues. Germline CDR1 is SGHVS and CDR2 is FQNEAQ. DNA of the CDR3: TGTGCCAGCAGCTTAGTAGAAAAACTGTTTTTT. It encodes CASSLVEKLFF.

The chain combines TRBV12-3 or TRBV12-4 with TRBJ2-5; 9 nucleotides line up with TRBD1. The CDR3 runs to 13 residues. Losses at the gene ends were 6 bases for V and 5 bases for J; bases not matched to a gene: 4. The CDR3 sequence: CASRGTGRETQYF. CDR3 DNA sequence: TGTGCCAGCAGGGGGACAGGGAGGGAGACCCAGTACTTC.

DNA for the CDR3: TGCGCCAGCAGCTTGGTTCAGGGCGGAAATTCACCCCTCCACTTT. This encodes CASSLVQGGNSPLHF. The chain couples TRBV5-1 to TRBJ1-6; D may be TRBD1 (5 bases). The CDR3 contains 15 residues. Trimming removed 0 bases at V and 7 bases at J, with 11 bases between. Germline lookup yields CDR1 SGHRS and CDR2 YFSETQ.

This clone came up a few times. This chain joins TRBV3-1 (or the pseudogene TRBV3-2) and TRBJ1-2; TRBD1 is a possible D gene (6 bases). Germline V lookup: CDR1 LGHDT, CDR2 YNNKEL (reference sequence). Deletions cut 8 bases from V and 4 bases from J, with 23 bases between. The CDR3 extends over 16 amino acids. The CDR3 DNA sequence: TGTGCCAGCCGCTCCCCGTGGGGGGGCGACGGCTATGGCTACACCTTC. It codes for CASRSPWGGDGYGYTF.

The V and J genes are TRBV9 and TRBJ2-3; a weak D match, TRBD2 (6 bases). The CDR3 covers 15 residues. Germline CDR1 and CDR2: SGDLS and YYNGEE. With 4 bases removed from V and 3 bases from J, the gap between germline ends came to 15 bases. CDR3 amino acids: CASSFQGGRTDTQYF. The DNA for the CDR3 is TGTGCCAGCAGCTTTCAGGGAGGTAGGACAGATACGCAGTATTTT.